The 23 T cell receptor beta chains below all came from one sample that was sequenced in a study of memory B cells and T cells in multiple sclerosis. The repertoire was sequenced with immunoSEQ multiplex PCR; TCRdb's copy has only in-frame clones and lacks some. Among about 7,600 clones listed, 58% were seen once. The specimen was memory (CD45RO+) CD8+ T cells from blood. The origin of the receptors is a human donor with multiple sclerosis.

The V gene is TRBV9, the J gene TRBJ2-5, with 8 bases lining up with TRBD2. The CDR3 sequence is 18 residues long. In germline, CDR1 is SGDLS, CDR2 YYNGEE. V shed 0 bases and J 1 base; nucleotides not matched to a gene: 11. CDR3 region: CASSVGWSERGTQETQYF. In DNA, the CDR3 is TGTGCCAGCAGCGTAGGTTGGTCGGAGCGGGGGACCCAAGAGACCCAGTACTTC.

V usage is TRBV6-1 and J usage is TRBJ1-4; 7 nucleotides agree with TRBD1. Germline CDR1 is MNHNS and CDR2 is SASEGT. V was clipped by 1 base and J by 8 bases; unmatched bases: 10. This CDR3 is built from 16 residues. CDR3 amino acids: CASSEDEGGGYEKLFF. Here the CDR3 DNA reads TGTGCCAGCAGTGAAGACGAAGGGGGCGGTTACGAAAAACTGTTTTTT.

This clone was seen a handful of times. This chain joins TRBV28 and TRBJ2-2, with 9 bases that match TRBD1. The CDR3 runs to 20 residues. The V gene's germline CDR1 is MDHEN and CDR2 SYDVKM. V gave up 4 bases and J gave up 1 base; unmatched junction bases: 16. CDR3 in DNA: TGTGCCAGCAGTTCCCCGGGACAGGGCACTGTAGGGGTGAACACCGGGGAGCTGTTTTTT. This translates into CASSSPGQGTVGVNTGELFF.

This rearrangement joins TRBV6-1 to TRBJ2-7, with TRBD2 identical over 11 bases. The CDR3 contains 17 residues. V dropped 4 bases and J dropped 0; count of bases not matched to a gene: 8. Germline CDR1 and CDR2: MNHNS and SASEGT. CDR3 nucleotide sequence: TGTGCCAGCAGTGTCCTGACTAGCGGGGTAAGCTCCTACGAGCAGTACTTC. Its protein product is CASSVLTSGVSSYEQYF.

This chain links TRBV6-5 with TRBJ2-7; 10 bases line up with TRBD1. V lost 3 bases to trimming and J lost 1 base; unmatched junction nucleotides: 3. Germline CDR1 reads MNHEY; CDR2 reads SVGAGI. CDR3 length: 15 amino acids. The CDR3 here is CASSYPGQGSYEQYF. As DNA, the CDR3 is TGTGCCAGCAGTTATCCGGGACAGGGGTCCTACGAGCAGTACTTC.

By its share, this clone is medium-sized (0.01 to 0.1%). This rearrangement joins TRBV6-5 to TRBJ2-5; 7 nucleotides match TRBD1. Trimming cost V 8 bases and J 2 bases; bases outside gene matches: 5. CDR1 MNHEY and CDR2 SVGAGI come from the germline V gene. The CDR3 loop spans 13 amino acids. Here the CDR3 DNA reads TGTGCCAGCGGCCAGGGACAGCAAGAGACCCAGTACTTC. Translating gives CASGQGQQETQYF.

In regard to this clone: Germline and junction disagree at one end, which may indicate a read error. Other DNA sequences in this sample translate to the same CDR3. The chain is built from TRBV27 and TRBJ2-3; D not resolved. This CDR3 comprises 12 residues. The germline CDR1 and CDR2 sequences are MNHEY and SMNVEV (reference sequence). CDR3 sequence (DNA): TGTGCCAGCAGTCCGAGCACGGATACGCAGTATTTT. This encodes CASSPSTDTQYF.

This clone qualifies as medium-sized. This rearrangement joins TRBV12-5 to TRBJ2-1; no firm D call. This CDR3 has 11 amino acids. V lost 7 bases and J 4 bases, leaving 5 bases between the germline ends. Germline assignment: CDR1 LGHNT and CDR2 FRNRAP. CDR3 nucleotides: TGTGCTAGTGCCGCGTACAATGAGCAGTTCTTC. As protein: CASAAYNEQFF.

The chain couples TRBV27 to TRBJ1-6; no firm D call. CDR1 MNHEY and CDR2 SMNVEV come from the germline V gene (reference sequence). The CDR3 spans 13 residues. V lost 0 bases and J lost 7, with 4 bases in between. The CDR3 nucleotides are TGTGCCAGCAGTTTATCGGAGAATTCACCCCTCCACTTT. Its protein product is CASSLSENSPLHF.

The chain recombines TRBV6-5 with TRBJ2-5; weak D call: TRBD1 (6 bases). Germline loops: CDR1 MNHEY, CDR2 SVGAGI. The CDR3 has 15 residues. Trimming removed 2 bases at V and 5 bases at J, with 15 bases between. The CDR3 DNA follows: TGTGCCAGCAGTTACGTCGCAGGGGCCCAGGAGACCCAGTACTTC. Translation gives CASSYVAGAQETQYF.

The chain couples TRBV7-3 to TRBJ2-1; weak D call: TRBD2 (6 bases). CDR1 is SGHTA and CDR2 is FQGTGA in the germline V gene. The CDR3 runs 15 residues. The V gene lost 3 bases and the J gene lost 0 bases, with 9 bases spanning the gap. The DNA for the CDR3 is TGTGCCAGCAGCTTGGACGGGAGCTCCTACAATGAGCAGTTCTTC. This gives the protein CASSLDGSSYNEQFF.

This chain joins TRBV9 and TRBJ1-3; D uncertain. The CDR3 consists of 18 residues. Trimming shortened V by 0 bases and J by 0 bases, and 16 bases separated the two germline ends. Per germline, CDR1 SGDLS and CDR2 YYNGEE. The chain's CDR3 is CASSVGKREPGSGNTIYF. The CDR3 DNA sequence: TGTGCCAGCAGCGTAGGGAAGAGGGAGCCAGGCTCTGGAAACACCATATATTTT.

The gene calls are TRBV6-4 and TRBJ2-1, with 12 bases lining up with TRBD2. The CDR3 totals 16 residues. Per the germline V gene, CDR1 is MRHNA and CDR2 is SNTAGT. V was pared by 4 bases and J by 6 bases, with 7 bases of the junction left unmatched. Here the CDR3 reads CASSVTASGRANEQFF. The CDR3 nucleotides read TGTGCCAGCAGTGTGACGGCTAGCGGGAGGGCCAATGAGCAGTTCTTC.

The chain joins TRBV28 to TRBJ1-2; TRBD1 matches 8 bases. Trimming took 5 bases from V and 7 from J; bases not matched to a gene: 3. Looked up from germline, CDR1 is MDHEN and CDR2 is SYDVKM. The CDR3 is made up of 12 amino acids. CDR3 region: CASSQGALGYTF. CDR3 nucleotide sequence: TGTGCCAGCAGTCAGGGGGCGCTTGGCTACACCTTC.

About this clone: A read error may produce the germline difference seen at one junction end. J is TRBJ2-6 and V is TRBV4-1; TRBD1 agrees at 7 bases. The CDR3 has 16 residues. Germline V lookup: CDR1 MGHRA, CDR2 YSYEKL. The CDR3 sequence: CASSQDQGAGANVLTF. As DNA, the CDR3 is TGTGCCAGCAGCCAAGATCAGGGGGCTGGGGCCAACGTCCTGACTTTC.

This chain links TRBV2 with TRBJ2-7, with TRBD1 identical over 8 bases. Trimming removed 3 bases from V and 5 bases from J; junction bases left unmatched: 3. Germline assignment: CDR1 SNHLY and CDR2 FYNNEI. The CDR3 sequence is 13 residues long. The CDR3 region is CASSDNRGNEQYF. DNA of the CDR3: TGTGCCAGCAGTGATAACAGGGGGAACGAGCAGTACTTC.

The V gene is TRBV28, the J gene TRBJ2-3, with D unresolved. This CDR3 has 17 amino acids. In germline, CDR1 is MDHEN, CDR2 SYDVKM. Trimming shortened V by 2 bases and J by 1 base, and 16 bases separated the two germline ends. The DNA of the CDR3 is TGTGCCAGCAGTTTAAGGTTTGCGGAGCACGGCACAGATACGCAGTATTTT. Residues: CASSLRFAEHGTDTQYF.

This clone turned up a few times. V and J are TRBV28 and TRBJ2-2; TRBD1 aligns across 10 bases. V trimming: 6 bases; J trimming: 4 bases; junction bases outside the gene matches: 5. The CDR3 consists of 15 residues. Germline loops: CDR1 MDHEN, CDR2 SYDVKM. The CDR3 loop is CASSAGTGVTGELFF. In DNA form, the CDR3 reads TGTGCCAGCAGCGCCGGGACAGGGGTCACCGGGGAGCTGTTTTTT.

J is TRBJ2-3 and V is TRBV27; 10 bases fit TRBD2. This CDR3 comprises 15 residues. V lost 2 bases to trimming and J lost 4 bases; unmatched junction nucleotides: 3. Germline V gene data show CDR1 as MNHEY and CDR2 as SMNVEV (reference sequence). CDR3 amino acids: CASSLGTSESDTQYF. The CDR3 bases are TGTGCCAGCAGTTTAGGGACTAGCGAATCAGATACGCAGTATTTT.

A few counts support this clone. This chain connects TRBV10-2 to TRBJ2-6, with D unresolved. Trimming shortened V by 8 bases and J by 0 bases, and 2 bases separated the two germline ends. CDR1 WSHSY and CDR2 SAAADI come from the germline V gene. This CDR3 contains 12 residues. Here the CDR3 reads CASRSGANVLTF. In DNA form, the CDR3 reads TGCGCCAGCCGCTCTGGGGCCAACGTCCTGACTTTC.

The chain couples TRBV27 to TRBJ2-1, with TRBD2 as a possible D gene (6 bases). Germline V lookup: CDR1 MNHEY, CDR2 SMNVEV (reference sequence). V was pared by 6 bases and J by 4 bases, with 13 bases between. The CDR3 is 14 amino acids. The CDR3 DNA is TGTGCCAGCAGCCCTTCGGGACTTTACAATGAGCAGTTCTTC. Translation gives CASSPSGLYNEQFF.

The genes are TRBV2 and TRBJ1-3, with D hard to call. The V and J ends lost 4 bases and 4 bases respectively, with 5 bases between them. This CDR3 spans 12 amino acids. Germline CDR1 is SNHLY and CDR2 is FYNNEI. The CDR3 DNA sequence: TGTGCCAGCAGTGTACAGGGAAACACCATATATTTT. It is translated as CASSVQGNTIYF.

The chain is built from TRBV15 and TRBJ2-1, with 8 bases identical to TRBD1. V shed 0 bases and J 6 bases; nucleotides not matched to a gene: 7. The CDR3 runs to 16 residues. Germline V gives CDR1 LNHNV, CDR2 YYDKDF (reference sequence). The CDR3 sequence is CATSRDAGQGFNEQFF. The CDR3 bases are TGTGCCACCAGCAGAGATGCAGGACAGGGTTTCAATGAGCAGTTCTTC.